This T cell receptor beta chain was captured in a study of T cell therapy after organ transplantation. For the study at large: Therapy products were autologous CMV-specific T cells, peptide-expanded for roughly two weeks. Study-wide results and caveats: Post-therapy CD8 clonality change correlated inversely with pretherapy clonality. Post-therapy reconstitution appeared to include transferred and endogenous clonotypes.

The V gene end was trimmed by 6 bases and the J gene end by 1 base; junction bases not matched to a gene: 8. The CDR3 contains 15 residues. Germline V CDR1 and CDR2: MNHEY, SVGAGI. These patients had received solid-organ transplants and had drug-resistant or recurrent cytomegalovirus. TCRdb's copy holds only in-frame clones and misses some; the assay was immunoSEQ multiplex PCR. The sample carries some 47,000 clones, less than 95% recorded once. As for this clone: Its antigen remains unknown.

The chain uses TRBV6-5 and TRBJ1-1; 7 nucleotides agree with TRBD1. Sequences were derived from CD8+ T cells from blood, sampled before autologous CMV-specific T cell therapy. This clonotype originated in a human patient who had received a solid organ transplant and had CMV disease. CDR3: CASSSSTGPNTEAFF. The CDR3 region has the DNA TGTGCCAGCAGCTCTTCGACAGGGCCGAACACTGAAGCTTTCTTT.